This TCR beta chain was observed in a study of T-cell reconstitution after alpha-beta-depleted transplantation in children. Molecular barcoding with unique molecular identifiers was used for the TCRbeta library. TCRdb passed the PCR reads through MiXCR, listing each CDR3 protein once. The sample lists 780,000 or so distinct CDR3 sequences, under 20% seen once, with 5% in the top ten. CDR1 is SNHLY, CDR2 FYNNEI, per germline. V was clipped by 6 bases and J by 5 bases; unmatched bases: 8. CDR3 size: 14 residues. This material consisted of PBMCs, mostly from graft donor cells, taken 360 days after TCRalphabeta/CD19-depleted stem cell transplant. The source of this sequence is a male patient between 5 and 17 years old who had a stem cell transplant for acute lymphoblastic leukemia, so the T cells may come from the graft donor. The V call is TRBV2, the J call TRBJ2-7; 9 nucleotides line up with TRBD2. CDR3 sequence: CASSISGRVNEQYF. The CDR3, as DNA: TGTGCCAGCAGCATTAGCGGGAGAGTGAACGAGCAGTACTTC.